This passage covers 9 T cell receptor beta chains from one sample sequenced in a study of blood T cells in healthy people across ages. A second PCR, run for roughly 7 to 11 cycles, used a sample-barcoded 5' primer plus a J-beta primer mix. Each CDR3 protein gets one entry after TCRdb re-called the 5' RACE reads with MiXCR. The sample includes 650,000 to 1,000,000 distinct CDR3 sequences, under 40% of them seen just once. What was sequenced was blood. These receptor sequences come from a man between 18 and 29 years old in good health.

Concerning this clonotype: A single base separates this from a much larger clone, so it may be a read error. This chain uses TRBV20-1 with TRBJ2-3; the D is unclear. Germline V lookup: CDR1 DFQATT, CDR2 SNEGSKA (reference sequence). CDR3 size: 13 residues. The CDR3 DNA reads TGCAGTGCTAGTCAGCGTAGCACAGATACGCGGTATTTT. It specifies CSASQRSTDTRYF.

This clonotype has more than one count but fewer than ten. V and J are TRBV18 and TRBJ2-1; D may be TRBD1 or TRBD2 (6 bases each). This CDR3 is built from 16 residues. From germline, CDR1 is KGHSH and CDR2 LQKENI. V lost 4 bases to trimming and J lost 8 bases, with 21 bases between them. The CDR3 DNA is TGTGCCAGCTCACTTGCCGGGGGACAACTAGGAGATGAGCAGTTCTTC. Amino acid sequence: CASSLAGGQLGDEQFF.

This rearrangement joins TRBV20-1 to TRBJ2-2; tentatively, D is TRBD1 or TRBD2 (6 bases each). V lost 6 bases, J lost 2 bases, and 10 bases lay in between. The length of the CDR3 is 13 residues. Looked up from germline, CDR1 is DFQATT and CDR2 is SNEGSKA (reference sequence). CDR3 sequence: CSAGGHNTGELFF. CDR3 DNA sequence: TGCAGTGCGGGGGGCCATAACACCGGGGAGCTGTTTTTT.

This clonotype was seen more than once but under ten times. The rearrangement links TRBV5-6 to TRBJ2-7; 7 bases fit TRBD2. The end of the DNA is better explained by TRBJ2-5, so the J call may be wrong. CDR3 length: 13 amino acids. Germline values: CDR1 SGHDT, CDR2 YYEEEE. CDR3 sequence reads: CASTLAVQETQYF. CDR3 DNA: TGTGCCAGCACCCTAGCGGTCCAGGAGACCCAGTACTTC.

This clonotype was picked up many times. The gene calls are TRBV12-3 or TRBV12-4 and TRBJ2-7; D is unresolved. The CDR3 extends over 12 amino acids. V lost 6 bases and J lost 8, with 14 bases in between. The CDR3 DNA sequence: TGTGCCAGCAGCTATGACATTCGGAAGCAGTACTTC. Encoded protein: CASSYDIRKQYF.

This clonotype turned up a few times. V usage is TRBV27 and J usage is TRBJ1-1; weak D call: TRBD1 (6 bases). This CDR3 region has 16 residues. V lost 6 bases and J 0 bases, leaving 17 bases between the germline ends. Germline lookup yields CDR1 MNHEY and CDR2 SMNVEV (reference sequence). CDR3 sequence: CASSLGAGVLNTEAFF. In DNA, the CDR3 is TGTGCCAGCAGCCTAGGGGCAGGGGTCCTGAACACTGAAGCTTTCTTT.

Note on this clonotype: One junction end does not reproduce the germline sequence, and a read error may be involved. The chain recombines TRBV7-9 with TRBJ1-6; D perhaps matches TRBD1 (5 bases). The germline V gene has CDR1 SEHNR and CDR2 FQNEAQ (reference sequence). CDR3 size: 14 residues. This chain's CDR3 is CASGLNGGDSPLHF. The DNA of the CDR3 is TGTGCCAGCGGCTTAAACGGGGGGGATTCACCCCTCCACTTT.

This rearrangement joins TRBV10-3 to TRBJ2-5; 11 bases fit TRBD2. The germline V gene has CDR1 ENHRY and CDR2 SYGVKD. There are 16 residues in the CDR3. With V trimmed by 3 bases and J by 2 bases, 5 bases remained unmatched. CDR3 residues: CAISDPTSGAQETQYF. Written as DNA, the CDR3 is TGTGCCATCAGTGACCCGACTAGCGGGGCGCAAGAGACCCAGTACTTC.

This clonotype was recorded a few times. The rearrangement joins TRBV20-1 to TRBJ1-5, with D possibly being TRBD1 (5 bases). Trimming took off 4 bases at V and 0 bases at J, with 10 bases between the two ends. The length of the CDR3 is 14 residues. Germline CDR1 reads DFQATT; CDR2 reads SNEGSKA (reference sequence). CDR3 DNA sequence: TGCAGTGCTAAAACAGGTTATAGCAATCAGCCCCAGCATTTT. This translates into CSAKTGYSNQPQHF.